Listed here are 12 T cell receptor beta chains from one sample, sequenced in a study of blood T cells in healthy people across ages. It was with a sample-barcoded 5' primer and a J-beta primer mix that a second PCR of roughly 6 to 12 cycles was run. TCRdb analysed the 5' RACE reads with MiXCR anew, one entry per CDR3 protein. Of 550,000 to 600,000 distinct CDR3 sequences listed, 25% to 30% are singletons. The sequenced sample was blood. These receptors came from a woman in her seventies in good health.

As for this clonotype: The CDR3 does not end in the conserved phenylalanine or tryptophan, so this is likely a read error. This sequence joins TRBV7-6 and TRBJ2-7; 7 bases agree with TRBD1. The J call may be incorrect, as the DNA end agrees better with TRBJ2-1. Germline CDR1 reads SGHVS; CDR2 reads FNYEAQ. This CDR3 is 16 amino acids long. CDR3 coding DNA: TGTGCCAGCAGCCCCGAAGTCCGGGACAGTTACAATGAGCAGTTCTCC. Amino acids: CASSPEVRDSYNEQFS.

This clonotype was counted only a few times. The CDR3 spells CASSGPAGGTDTQYF. Here the CDR3 DNA reads TGTGCCAGCAGCGGTCCGGCGGGGGGCACAGATACGCAGTATTTT. V is TRBV7-8 and J is TRBJ2-3; 7 bases align to TRBD2. The junction had 6 bases not matched to a gene; V was cut back by 5 bases and J by 1 base. This CDR3 has 15 residues. CDR1 is SGHVS and CDR2 is FQNEAQ in the germline V gene.

V gene TRBV7-2 combines with J gene TRBJ2-4; D perhaps matches TRBD2 (6 bases). CDR1 and CDR2 from the germline V gene are SGHTA and FQGNSA. This CDR3 spans 16 amino acids. Trimming took off 4 bases at V and 0 bases at J, with 13 bases between the two ends. Here the CDR3 DNA reads TGTGCCAGCAGCTCCCCGGGGAGGACAGCCAAAAACATTCAGTACTTC. Translation gives CASSSPGRTAKNIQYF.

V is TRBV6-1 and J is TRBJ1-5; D is unclear. Germline V gene lookup returns CDR1 MNHNS and CDR2 SASEGT. Trimming shortened V by 2 bases and J by 9 bases, and 8 bases separated the two germline ends. CDR3 length equals 12 residues. CDR3 nucleotides: TGTGCCAGCAGTGAACGTCTTCTGCCCCAGCATTTT. It codes for CASSERLLPQHF.

The chain employs TRBV7-2 and TRBJ2-7; no clear D gene. CDR3 length: 15 residues. CDR1 is SGHTA, CDR2 FQGNSA, per germline. V shed 2 bases and J shed 2 bases, with 13 bases lying between them. The CDR3 nucleotides read TGTGCCAGCAGCTTAAGTCTAGGACCAACCTACGAGCAGTACTTC. It yields the protein CASSLSLGPTYEQYF.

The V gene is TRBV21-1, the J gene TRBJ1-2; TRBD1 reflects the table's D call only, with no check against the DNA. TRBV21-1 is recorded as a pseudogene. The CDR3 consists of 15 residues. The chain's CDR3 is CASRRDIRGTGGNTF. CDR3 nucleotide sequence: TGTGCCAGCAGACGCGACATCAGGGGGACAGGCGGCAACACCTTC.

This clonotype was detected a few times. The chain employs TRBV6-2 or TRBV6-3 and TRBJ2-4; possible D gene TRBD1, 5 bases. CDR1 is MNHEY and CDR2 is SVGEGT in the germline V gene. V lost 6 bases, J lost 4 bases, and 10 bases lay in between. There are 13 residues in the CDR3. CDR3: CASRTTAKNIQYF. In DNA form, the CDR3 reads TGTGCCAGCAGGACGACAGCTAAAAACATTCAGTACTTC.

CDR3 DNA: TGTGCCAGCTCACCAATTACGGGGGGGCAAGAGACCCAGTACTTC. It encodes CASSPITGGQETQYF. This chain connects TRBV18 to TRBJ2-5, with TRBD2 matching 8 bases. After removal of 2 bases from V and 2 bases from J, the junction contained 4 bases not matched to a gene. The germline CDR1 and CDR2 sequences are KGHSH and LQKENI. CDR3 length: 15 residues. The whole variable domain, filled in from reference TRBV18 and TRBJ2-5, reads NAGVMQNPRHLVRRRGQEARLRCSPMKGHSHVYWYRQLPEEGLKFMVYLQKENIIDESGMPKERFSAEFPKEGPSILRIQQVVRGDSAAYFCASSPITGGQETQYFGPGTRLLVL.

The rearrangement joins TRBV10-3 to TRBJ2-1; 9 bases map to TRBD2. This CDR3 spans 19 amino acids. Trimming at V came to 0 bases and at J to 1 base, leaving 10 bases not matched to a gene. CDR1 ENHRY and CDR2 SYGVKD come from the germline V gene. In DNA, the CDR3 is TGTGCCATCAGTGAGTCGACTGCGGGGGGGCCTTGGTCCTACAATGAGCAGTTCTTC. Translation gives CAISESTAGGPWSYNEQFF.

The rearrangement links TRBV10-3 to TRBJ2-1; 7 bases map to TRBD1. After removal of 6 bases from V and 3 bases from J, the junction contained 8 bases not matched to a gene. Germline V gene lookup returns CDR1 ENHRY and CDR2 SYGVKD. The CDR3 has 15 residues. CDR3 nucleotide sequence: TGTGCCATCAGGGAAGACAGGGAAGGCTACAATGAGCAGTTCTTC. It codes for CAIREDREGYNEQFF.

This clonotype has a handful of counts. The gene calls are TRBV7-2 and TRBJ2-7; D unclear. Trimming took off 2 bases at V and 5 bases at J, with 10 bases between the two ends. Germline CDR1 reads SGHTA; CDR2 reads FQGNSA. This CDR3 spans 13 amino acids. CDR3 loop: CASSLTLDHEQYF. The CDR3 nucleotides are TGTGCCAGCAGCTTAACCCTAGATCACGAGCAGTACTTC.

The genes are TRBV5-1 and TRBJ2-1; 11 bases line up with TRBD2. Germline V gene data show CDR1 as SGHRS and CDR2 as YFSETQ. This CDR3 has 14 amino acids. The V segment lost 4 bases and the J segment 6 bases; nucleotides outside the gene matches: 3. The CDR3 here is CASSHGLAGNEQFF. DNA of the CDR3: TGCGCCAGCAGCCACGGACTAGCGGGCAATGAGCAGTTCTTC.